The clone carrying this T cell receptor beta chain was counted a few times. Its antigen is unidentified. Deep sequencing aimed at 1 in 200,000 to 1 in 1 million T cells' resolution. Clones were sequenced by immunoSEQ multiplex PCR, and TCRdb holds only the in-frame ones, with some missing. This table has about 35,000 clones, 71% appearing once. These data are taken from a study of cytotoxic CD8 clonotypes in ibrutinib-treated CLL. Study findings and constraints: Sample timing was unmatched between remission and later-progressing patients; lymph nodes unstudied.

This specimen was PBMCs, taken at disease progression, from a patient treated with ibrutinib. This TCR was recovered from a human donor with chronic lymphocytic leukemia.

CDR3 nucleotides: TGTGCCATCAGTGAGGGCGCTAACTATGGCTACACCTTC. Amino acids: CAISEGANYGYTF. The J gene is TRBJ1-2, the V gene TRBV10-3; no definite D call. V lost 2 bases and J lost 0, with 4 bases in between. The CDR3 totals 13 residues. Germline CDR1 reads ENHRY; CDR2 reads SYGVKD.